This T cell receptor (beta chain) was recovered during a study of blood T cell repertoires in COVID-19. Study information: Sites in the United States, Italy and Spain provided acute and convalescent COVID-19 samples. Nucleic acid was either cDNA or gDNA, and it came from T cells, B-cell-depleted T cells, or PBMCs.

Per the authors' pipeline: Estimation of nucleated cell counts relied on the amplification of reference gene primers. The table came from immunoSEQ multiplex PCR; TCRdb's copy has only in-frame clones and leaves some out. The V and J calls and clone size are taken from that table; D and trimming were inferred from the DNA. Among over 45,000 clones listed, about 86% were seen once. This clone was seen once. This receptor was identified in a woman aged 80 or older with active or convalescent COVID-19. The sequenced sample consisted of peripheral blood.

CDR3 sequence reads: CASSPAGLNNEQFF. CDR3 nucleotides: TGTGCCAGCAGCCCAGCGGGACTTAACAATGAGCAGTTCTTC. V usage is TRBV7-2 and J usage is TRBJ2-1; 7 bases fit TRBD2. The CDR3 is 14 residues long. Germline-derived CDR1 and CDR2 are SGHTA and FQGNSA. With V trimmed by 5 bases and J by 5 bases, 6 bases remained unmatched.